Listed below are T cell receptor beta chains from one sample, sequenced in a study of regulatory T cells in long-lasting Graves disease. TCRdb passed the multiplex PCR reads through MiXCR, listing each CDR3 protein once. Altogether about half a million distinct CDR3 sequences are present, about 20% being singletons, with the ten largest covering roughly 14%. Sample: peripheral blood mononuclear cells (PBMCs), taken when the disease was refractory, from a patient treated with antithyroid drugs. The receptors derive from a female donor with Graves disease. Both conserved end residues are part of each CDR3. The order of the fields is clone size, J gene, V gene, D gene, CDR3 protein, CDR3 DNA. A D gene is named only where the DNA matches it firmly. Not all rows give a size; the values are once, few, many and, for expanded clones, a class.

many	TRBJ2-5	TRBV28	TRBD2	CASSLSGAGGPMLQETQYF	TGTGCCAGCAGTTTATCGGGAGCGGGAGGGCCTATGCTTCAAGAGACCCAGTACTTC
many	TRBJ2-4	TRBV29-1	.	CSVGKRLAEKNIQYF	TGCAGCGTTGGAAAGAGGCTAGCAGAGAAAAACATTCAGTACTTC
once	TRBJ2-3	TRBV20-1	TRBD2	CSARLPSGSLDTQYF	TGCAGTGCTAGGCTTCCTAGCGGGAGTCTAGATACGCAGTATTTT
few	TRBJ2-2	TRBV20-1	.	CSASRDAAGELFF	TGCAGTGCTTCCCGGGACGCAGCCGGGGAGCTGTTTTTT
few	TRBJ2-7	TRBV25-1	.	CASTNQGGDTYEQYF	TGTGCCAGCACTAACCAAGGTGGGGATACCTACGAGCAGTACTTC
many	TRBJ1-2	TRBV18	.	CASSPPGGDGYTF	TGTGCCAGCTCACCCCCCGGGGGTGATGGCTACACCTTC
.	TRBJ1-1	TRBV7-9	.	CASSLQGGPTEAFF	TGTGCCAGCAGCCTACAGGGCGGCCCCACTGAAGCTTTCTTT
many	TRBJ1-3	TRBV28	TRBD1	CASSPPGQLLGNTIYF	TGTGCCAGCAGCCCACCGGGACAGCTTCTCGGAAACACCATATATTTT
few	TRBJ2-4	TRBV11-2	TRBD2	CASSLRGKREGQYTKNIQYF	TGTGCCAGCAGCTTAAGAGGGAAGCGGGAGGGCCAATACACCAAAAACATTCAGTACTTC
many	TRBJ2-7	TRBV6-1	TRBD2	CASSMGTSGASYEQYF	TGTGCCAGCAGTATGGGGACTAGCGGGGCCTCCTACGAGCAGTACTTC
.	TRBJ2-1	TRBV2	.	CASSQGIYNEQFF	TGTGCCAGCAGTCAGGGCATCTACAATGAGCAGTTCTTC
.	TRBJ2-7	TRBV4-3	.	CASSQVIHYEQYF	TGCGCCAGCAGCCAAGTTATCCACTACGAGCAGTACTTC